The T cell receptor beta chain described here comes from a study of shared clonotypes between healthy human individuals. Adult donors, all healthy and HIV-negative, had no recent acute infections or vaccinations. Partitioning of CD4+ cells yielded a CD45RA+ naive subset and a CD45RA-negative memory subset. Germline V lookup: CDR1 LNHDA, CDR2 SQIVND (reference sequence). This CDR3 has 14 amino acids. V shed 9 bases and J shed 0 bases, with 15 bases lying between them. TCRdb's copy holds only in-frame clones and misses some; the assay was immunoSEQ multiplex PCR. The sample records roughly 2.2 million clones, 85% to 95% being singletons. Notes on the study in general: Depth of sequencing was expected to influence donor clonotype sharing.

To note about this clone: Antigen: not known.

The sample consisted of naive CD4+ T cells from PBMCs. Subset indicated: CD45RA+ positively selected. The chain couples TRBV19 to TRBJ2-7; possible D gene TRBD2, 6 bases. This receptor was obtained from a man aged 18-30 years in good health. Some clones in this sample may be carry-over from other donors' samples. The CDR3 loop is CASSLAITSYEQYF. CDR3 DNA sequence: TGTGCCAGCAGTCTAGCGATAACCTCCTACGAGCAGTACTTC.